Listed here are 21 T cell receptor beta chains from one sample, sequenced in a study of patients and donors after allogeneic stem cell transplantation. TCRdb re-called the RT-PCR reads with MiXCR, one entry per CDR3 protein. Here the sample spans hundreds of thousands of distinct CDR3 sequences, 12% to 15% being singletons. Specimen: blood, either unsorted or a sorted T cell fraction (not recorded which). Receptor source: a human donor who was either an allogeneic HSCT recipient or a stem cell or donor lymphocyte infusion donor (not recorded which). It is not recorded whose cells these are; they may come from a transplant donor.

CDR3 loop: CASGLGDRSNTGELFF. The CDR3 DNA follows: TGTGCTAGTGGTTTGGGGGACAGGTCGAACACCGGGGAGCTGTTTTTT. This chain uses TRBV12-5 with TRBJ2-2, with 8 bases lining up with TRBD1. The CDR3 has 16 residues. CDR1 is LGHNT, CDR2 FRNRAP, per germline. With V trimmed by 1 base and J by 0 bases, 1 base remained unmatched. Full variable domain (remainder filled in from reference TRBV12-5 and TRBJ2-2): DARVTQTPRHKVTEMGQEVTMRCQPILGHNTVFWYRQTMMQGLELLAYFRNRAPLDDSGMPKDRFSAEMPDATLATLKIQPSEPRDSAVYFCASGLGDRSNTGELFFGEGSRLTVL.

The V call is TRBV20-1, the J call TRBJ1-1; the D is unclear. V gave up 6 bases and J gave up 6 bases, with 17 bases separating them. The CDR3 covers 13 residues. Germline assignment: CDR1 DFQATT and CDR2 SNEGSKA (reference sequence). CDR3: CSAIDTPEAEAFF. The CDR3 DNA reads TGCAGTGCCATCGACACCCCTGAGGCTGAAGCTTTCTTT.

This clonotype was counted between two and nine times. The V and J genes are TRBV5-6 and TRBJ2-7; 11 bases match TRBD2. This CDR3 has 16 amino acids. Germline lookup yields CDR1 SGHDT and CDR2 YYEEEE. With V trimmed by 5 bases and J by 3 bases, 10 bases remained unmatched. The CDR3 loop reads CASSRLAGSSIYEQYF. The CDR3 region has the DNA TGTGCCAGCAGTCGACTAGCGGGGTCATCAATCTACGAGCAGTACTTC.

This clonotype was counted a few times. V is TRBV6-1 and J is TRBJ1-6, with 7 nucleotides matching TRBD1. From germline, CDR1 is MNHNS and CDR2 SASEGT. The ends lost 5 bases at V and 6 bases at J; junction bases unmatched: 7. The CDR3 spans 15 residues. The CDR3 here is CASSRSGTVNSPLHF. The DNA of the CDR3 is TGTGCCAGCAGTCGTTCCGGGACAGTTAATTCACCCCTCCACTTT.

This clonotype was observed a few times. The V and J genes are TRBV15 and TRBJ1-1; D unclear. This CDR3 region has 14 residues. Between the trimmed V and J ends, which lost 1 base and 1 base, there was a span of 7 bases. Looked up from germline, CDR1 is LNHNV and CDR2 is YYDKDF (reference sequence). The chain's CDR3 is CATSRGGGNTEAFF. In DNA, the CDR3 is TGTGCCACCAGCAGAGGGGGAGGGAACACTGAAGCTTTCTTT.

V gene TRBV4-3 combines with J gene TRBJ2-1; D tentatively fits TRBD1 or TRBD2 (5 bases each). Germline loops: CDR1 LGHNA, CDR2 YSLEER. This CDR3 spans 14 amino acids. Trimming cost V 0 bases and J 7 bases, with 10 bases left between them. The CDR3 region is CASSQDEGTNEQFF. The CDR3 DNA reads TGCGCCAGCAGCCAAGATGAGGGGACGAATGAGCAGTTCTTC.

Ten or more counts support this clonotype. The chain joins TRBV25-1 to TRBJ1-2, with D uncertain. The CDR3 is made up of 15 amino acids. Deletions cut 6 bases from V and 4 bases from J, with 18 bases between. Germline loops: CDR1 MGHDK, CDR2 SYGVNS. The CDR3 DNA reads as TGTGCCAGCAGCCCTCTCTCGGGAGGGCTCTATGGCTACACCTTC. It encodes CASSPLSGGLYGYTF.

This clonotype has ten or more counts. The chain combines TRBV9 with TRBJ2-1; 12 nucleotides agree with TRBD2. The ends lost 4 bases at V and 7 bases at J; junction bases unmatched: 15. The CDR3 spans 18 residues. Germline CDR1 SGDLS, CDR2 YYNGEE. The CDR3 sequence is CASSPRIGLAGIKNEQFF. In nucleotides, the CDR3 is TGTGCCAGCAGCCCCCGGATTGGACTAGCGGGGATTAAGAATGAGCAGTTCTTC.

The CDR3 sequence: CSARDKEGGRETQYF. Written as DNA, the CDR3 is TGCAGTGCTAGAGATAAGGAGGGAGGGAGGGAGACCCAGTACTTC. V usage is TRBV20-1 and J usage is TRBJ2-5, with 7 bases fitting TRBD2. The CDR3 loop spans 15 amino acids. Germline V lookup: CDR1 DFQATT, CDR2 SNEGSKA (reference sequence). V was clipped by 0 bases and J by 5 bases; unmatched bases: 9.

This clonotype was seen only a few times. The chain combines TRBV5-5 with TRBJ2-4; TRBD1 aligns across 8 bases. Trimming cost V 3 bases and J 3 bases; bases outside gene matches: 14. CDR3 size: 18 residues. Germline assignment: CDR1 SGHKS and CDR2 YYEKEE (reference sequence). CDR3 in DNA: TGTGCCAGCAGCTCCCGACCCCTGGACAGGGATGGCAAAAACATTCAGTACTTC. Residues: CASSSRPLDRDGKNIQYF.

The sample holds a few counts of this clonotype. This rearrangement joins TRBV5-1 to TRBJ1-4, with a weak D call TRBD1 (5 bases). The CDR3 length is 15 residues. Germline values: CDR1 SGHRS, CDR2 YFSETQ. Trimming removed 4 bases from V and 8 bases from J, with 18 bases in between. The CDR3 reads CASSPDQGFREKLFF. CDR3 sequence (DNA): TGCGCCAGCAGCCCGGACCAGGGTTTTCGGGAAAAACTGTTTTTT.

This clonotype was detected ten times or more. V gene TRBV20-1 combines with J gene TRBJ2-3, with 11 bases fitting TRBD2. The junction had 5 bases not matched to a gene; V was cut back by 0 bases and J by 9 bases. This CDR3 region has 14 residues. Looked up from germline, CDR1 is DFQATT and CDR2 is SNEGSKA (reference sequence). In nucleotides, the CDR3 is TGCAGTGCTAGAGATCCACTAGCGGGAGAAACGCAGTATTTT. It translates to CSARDPLAGETQYF.

In the case of this clonotype: Since a much larger clone is just one base distant, this may be a read error. In nucleotides, the CDR3 is TGTGCCAGCAGTTACTTGGCGGCGGCCCAGTTCTTC. This sequence encodes CASSYLAAAQFF. The J gene is TRBJ2-1, the V gene TRBV6-5; D is ambiguous. V was cut by 1 base and J by 13 bases, with 11 bases left in between. CDR1 and CDR2 (germline): MNHEY, SVGAGI. This CDR3 comprises 12 residues.

V and J are TRBV18 and TRBJ2-3; a weak D match, TRBD2 (5 bases). The V and J ends lost 4 bases and 1 base respectively, with 15 bases between them. Germline CDR1 reads KGHSH; CDR2 reads LQKENI. The CDR3 runs to 16 residues. CDR3 in DNA: TGTGCCAGCTCACTGGGTGGCGGGCCCCGCACAGATACGCAGTATTTT. Its protein product is CASSLGGGPRTDTQYF.

The genes are TRBV6-1 and TRBJ2-7; 7 bases map to TRBD1. The V and J ends lost 6 bases and 5 bases, in that order; junction bases with no gene match: 13. This CDR3 has 15 residues. Germline V gene data show CDR1 as MNHNS and CDR2 as SASEGT. The CDR3 is CASRRLGTVINEQYF. The CDR3 nucleotides read TGTGCCAGCAGACGACTCGGGACAGTGATTAACGAGCAGTACTTC.

This clonotype was counted many times. The gene calls are TRBV20-1 and TRBJ2-3, with 12 bases identical to TRBD1. Per germline, CDR1 DFQATT and CDR2 SNEGSKA (reference sequence). The CDR3 loop spans 16 amino acids. The junction had 11 bases not matched to a gene; V was cut back by 6 bases and J by 4 bases. This CDR3 is CSASPGTGGAADTQYF. The CDR3 region has the DNA TGCAGTGCCTCTCCCGGGACAGGGGGCGCGGCAGATACGCAGTATTTT.

This clonotype has a handful of counts. The rearrangement uses TRBV19 and TRBJ2-5, with TRBD2 identical over 13 bases. Germline V gene data show CDR1 as LNHDA and CDR2 as SQIVND (reference sequence). V dropped 6 bases and J dropped 5; count of bases not matched to a gene: 9. This CDR3 contains 16 residues. The chain's CDR3 is CASSRTSGGARETQYF. CDR3 DNA: TGTGCCAGTAGCCGTACTAGCGGGGGGGCCCGGGAGACCCAGTACTTC.

The sample holds many counts of this clonotype. The V and J genes are TRBV2 and TRBJ2-2; no clear D gene. V lost 4 bases and J 1 base, leaving 4 bases between the germline ends. CDR3 length equals 13 residues. Germline CDR1 SNHLY, CDR2 FYNNEI. Written as DNA, the CDR3 is TGTGCCAGCAGTGTCCTGAACACCGGGGAGCTGTTTTTT. Translation: CASSVLNTGELFF.

The table lists this clonotype with a few counts. The chain couples TRBV3-1 to TRBJ1-1, with D uncertain. The V gene lost 1 base and the J gene lost 2 bases, with 5 bases spanning the gap. Germline CDR1 and CDR2: LGHDT and YNNKEL (reference sequence). The CDR3 length is 13 residues. The CDR3 nucleotides are TGTGCCAGCAGCCAAGTCGGAAACACTGAAGCTTTCTTT. Translation gives CASSQVGNTEAFF. Looking up the rest from reference TRBV3-1 and TRBJ1-1 gives the full variable domain: DTAVSQTPKYLVTQMGNDKSIKCEQNLGHDTMYWYKQDSKKFLKIMFSYNNKELIINETVPNRFSPKSPDKAHLNLHINSLELGDSAVYFCASSQVGNTEAFFGQGTRLTVV.

This clonotype has a count of ten or more. The rearrangement uses TRBV10-3 and TRBJ2-3; the D is unclear. The CDR3 runs to 15 residues. With 0 bases removed from V and 5 bases from J, the gap between germline ends came to 12 bases. Germline CDR1 is ENHRY and CDR2 is SYGVKD. The CDR3: CAISESHPAKDTQYF. The CDR3 nucleotides read TGTGCCATCAGTGAGTCCCACCCGGCGAAAGATACGCAGTATTTT.

This chain uses TRBV3-1 with TRBJ1-3; 8 bases are shared with TRBD1. Germline V gene data show CDR1 as LGHDT and CDR2 as YNNKEL (reference sequence). CDR3 size: 16 residues. The trim removed 3 bases at V and 0 bases at J, leaving 4 bases unmatched. CDR3 protein: CASSQRTGTSGNTIYF. The CDR3 DNA follows: TGTGCCAGCAGCCAGAGGACAGGGACCTCTGGAAACACCATATATTTT.